This entry is about one T cell receptor beta chain. Its specific antigen is unknown. No quality values exist for individual bases; no much larger clone is one base distant. There are 13 amino acids in the CDR3, from cysteine to phenylalanine inclusive. Kept here is only the CDR3 DNA, which spans 39 bases and is read in frame from base 1. In the germline V gene (reference sequence), CDR1 corresponds to SGHAT and CDR2 to FQDESV. V lost 2 bases and J lost 5 bases; the stretch between them is 7 bases long. This sample was included in a study of blood T cell repertoires in COVID-19 (dated by TCRdb to about 2020). Study-wide context: The collaborator samples originated in the United States, Italy and Spain and spanned the acute and convalescent phases of COVID-19. Nearly every sample came with metadata listing a de-identified subject ID, COVID-19 status, age in years and sex. The repertoires were made available in a free public database intended to serve as a resource for research on the immune response to SARS-CoV-2. The dataset comprised deeply sampled blood TCRbeta repertoires from subjects exposed to, actively infected with, or recovered from COVID-19. Where HLA class I and class II types were available, the types were taken from metadata supplied by the sample provider, not from assay-based typing. Samples came from the ongoing ImmuneRACE study (first 160 participants) plus 1,254 subjects from 6 global collaborators. The material from the prospective study consisted of cDNA or gDNA derived from T cells, B-cell-depleted T cells, or PBMCs.

Here is what the overall study found, with its caveats: The amount of clinical and demographic metadata varied by source and participant and was provided uncurated.

Collaborating institutions collected whole blood in K2EDTA tubes following their own protocols. Collaborator samples were shipped for TCRbeta analysis as frozen whole blood, isolated PBMCs, or DNA extracted from either sample type. TCRbeta CDR3 regions were amplified from genomic DNA using the immunoSEQ Assay, a bias-controlled multiplex PCR. On the study's bioinformatics: The number of nucleated cells in each sample was estimated from the amplification of reference gene primers within the assay. Sequence reads were collapsed and filtered to measure the absolute abundance of every unique TCRbeta CDR3 rearrangement. For each sample, productive Simpson clonality was calculated by taking the square root of Simpson's diversity index across productive rearrangements. TCRdb took over this immuneACCESS table, retaining in-frame rearrangements with V and J assigned. Such tables are incomplete; in checked studies, under half of the missing clones stem from an unresolved V gene, and the remainder is unexplained. The V and J calls and clone size were taken over from that table, and D and trimming were inferred from the DNA. In all, the sample holds just under 150,000 clones, and 87% of those were seen once. Jointly, the top ten make up approximately 0.98% of the sample.

The sequence came from a woman aged 45-60 years with acute or convalescent COVID-19. The sequenced sample consisted of peripheral blood. The rearranged chain carries TRBV11-1 and TRBJ1-5, with the D segment identity uncertain. The sequence in DNA is TGTGCCAGCAGCTTACGTTATGATCAGCCCCAGCATTTT. This encodes CASSLRYDQPQHF.